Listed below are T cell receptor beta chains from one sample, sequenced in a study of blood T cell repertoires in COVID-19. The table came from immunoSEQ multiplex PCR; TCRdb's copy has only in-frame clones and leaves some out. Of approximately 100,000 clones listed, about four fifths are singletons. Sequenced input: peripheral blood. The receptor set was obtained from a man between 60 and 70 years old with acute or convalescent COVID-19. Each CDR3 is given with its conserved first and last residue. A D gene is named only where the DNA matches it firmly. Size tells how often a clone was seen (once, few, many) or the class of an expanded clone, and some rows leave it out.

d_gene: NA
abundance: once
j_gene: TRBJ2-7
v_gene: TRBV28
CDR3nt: TGTGCCAGCAGTCAGGGTAGGATCTACGAGCAGTACTTC
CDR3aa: CASSQGRIYEQYF

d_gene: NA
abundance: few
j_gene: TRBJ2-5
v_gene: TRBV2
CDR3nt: TGTGCCAGCTCCCTTCAGGGGACCAACCAAGAGACCCAGTACTTC
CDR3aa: CASSLQGTNQETQYF

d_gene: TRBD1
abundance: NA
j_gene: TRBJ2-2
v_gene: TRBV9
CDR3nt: TGTGCCAGCAGCGTAGGACAGGGGAACACCGGGGAGCTGTTTTTT
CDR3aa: CASSVGQGNTGELFF

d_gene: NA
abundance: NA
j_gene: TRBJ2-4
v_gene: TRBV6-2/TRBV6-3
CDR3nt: TGTGCCAGCAGTAGGCCGACAAATATCATAGCCAAAAACATTCAGTACTTC
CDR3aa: CASSRPTNIIAKNIQYF

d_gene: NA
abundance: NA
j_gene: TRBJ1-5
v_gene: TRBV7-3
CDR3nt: TGTGCCAGCAGCTTAACTCACAATCAGCCCCAGCATTTT
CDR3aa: CASSLTHNQPQHF

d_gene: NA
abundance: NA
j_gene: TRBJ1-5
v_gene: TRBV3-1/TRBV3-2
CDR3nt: TGTGCCAGCAGCCAAGGGTTCGGCGGAGATCAGCCCCAGCATTTT
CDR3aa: CASSQGFGGDQPQHF

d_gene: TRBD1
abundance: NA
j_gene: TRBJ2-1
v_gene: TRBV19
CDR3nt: TGTGCCAGTAGTATCGACAGGGAAAAGTGGCAGTTCTTC
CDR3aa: CASSIDREKWQFF

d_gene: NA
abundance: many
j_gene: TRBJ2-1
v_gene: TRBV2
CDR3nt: TGTGCCAGCAGTGTCAGGGTTTACAATGAGCAGTTCTTC
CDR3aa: CASSVRVYNEQFF

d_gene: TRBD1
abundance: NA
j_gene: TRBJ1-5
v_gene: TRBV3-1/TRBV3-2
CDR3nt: TGTGCCAGCAGCCAAGCATGGGGACAGGGTGCTCAGCCCCAGCATTTT
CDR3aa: CASSQAWGQGAQPQHF

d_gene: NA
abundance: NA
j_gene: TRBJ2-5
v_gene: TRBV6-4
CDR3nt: TGTGCCAGCAGTGACTCTACCAGGCTAGCTACCCAAGAGACCCAGTACTTC
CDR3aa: CASSDSTRLATQETQYF